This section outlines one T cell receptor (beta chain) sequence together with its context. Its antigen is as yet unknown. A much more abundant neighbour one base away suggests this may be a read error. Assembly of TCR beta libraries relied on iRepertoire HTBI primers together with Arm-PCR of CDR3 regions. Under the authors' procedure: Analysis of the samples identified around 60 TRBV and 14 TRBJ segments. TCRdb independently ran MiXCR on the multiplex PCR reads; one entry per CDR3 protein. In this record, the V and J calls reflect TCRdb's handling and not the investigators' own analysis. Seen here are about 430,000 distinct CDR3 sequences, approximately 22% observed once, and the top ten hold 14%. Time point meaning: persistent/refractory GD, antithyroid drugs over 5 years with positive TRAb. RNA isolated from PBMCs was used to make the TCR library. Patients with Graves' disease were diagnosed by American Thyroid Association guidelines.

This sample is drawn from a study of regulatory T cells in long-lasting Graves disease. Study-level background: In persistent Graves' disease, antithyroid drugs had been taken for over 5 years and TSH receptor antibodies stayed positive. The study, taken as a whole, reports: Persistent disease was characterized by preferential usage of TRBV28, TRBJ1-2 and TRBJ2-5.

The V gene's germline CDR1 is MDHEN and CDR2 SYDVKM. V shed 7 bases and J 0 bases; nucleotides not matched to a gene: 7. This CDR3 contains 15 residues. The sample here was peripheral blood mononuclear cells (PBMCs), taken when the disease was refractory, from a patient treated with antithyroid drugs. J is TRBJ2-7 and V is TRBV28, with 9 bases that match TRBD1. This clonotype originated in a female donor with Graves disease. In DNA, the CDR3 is TGTGCCAGCACGTCCGGGGACAGGGACTCCTACGAGCAGTACTTC. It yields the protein CASTSGDRDSYEQYF.